The rows below give T cell receptor beta chains drawn from one sample of a study of molecular identifiers for immune sequencing clone quantification. TCRdb redid the calling of the PCR reads with MiXCR, one entry per CDR3 protein. The data show fewer than 350,000 distinct CDR3 sequences, roughly 24% seen once. Source material: naive CD8+ T cells from blood, with Jurkat cell RNA spiked in. These receptors were collected from a human donor in good health. Some libraries in this study had Jurkat cell RNA spiked in. Both conserved end residues are part of each CDR3. Each record gives: clone size, D gene, J gene, V gene, CDR3 DNA, CDR3 protein. A D gene is named only where the DNA matches it firmly. Only some rows state a clone size, as once, few, many or a class for expanded clones.

many - TRBJ2-5 TRBV5-6 TGTGCCAGCAGCTTGGTCGTGCCCGGGACCCAGTACTTC CASSLVVPGTQYF
many - TRBJ2-3 TRBV5-6 TGTGCCAGCACCGGGATCGTTGCCGGCACAGATACGCAGTATTTT CASTGIVAGTDTQYF
- - TRBJ2-7 TRBV6-2/TRBV6-3 TGTGCCAGCAGTTCCGGACTGGATTACGAGCAGTACTTC CASSSGLDYEQYF
many TRBD2 TRBJ2-3 TRBV6-5 TGTGCCAGCAGTAGTGGGACTAGCGGGATTGCAGATACGCAGTATTTT CASSSGTSGIADTQYF
many TRBD1 TRBJ2-3 TRBV7-9 TGTGCCAGCAGCTCCCCGACAGGGGGCTGGAGCACAGATACGCAGTATTTT CASSSPTGGWSTDTQYF
- - TRBJ1-2 TRBV20-1 TGCAGTGCTAGAGTTCCAGGATCTATCAACTATGGCTACACCTTC CSARVPGSINYGYTF
- TRBD2 TRBJ2-5 TRBV9 TGTGCCAGCAGCGTAGAGAGGGGTGCGGGAGGGGAGACCCAGTACTTC CASSVERGAGGETQYF
- - TRBJ2-3 TRBV4-3 TGCGCCAGCAGCCAAGGGGTCCGGCAGGGCGGAGCAGATACGCAGTATTTT CASSQGVRQGGADTQYF
few - TRBJ1-3 TRBV12-3/TRBV12-4 TGTGCCAGCAGCTGGGGACCGATCTCTGGAAACACCATATATTTT CASSWGPISGNTIYF
- - TRBJ2-7 TRBV12-3/TRBV12-4 TGTGCCAGCGGCGACGTTCGCTCCTACGAGCAGTACTTC CASGDVRSYEQYF
few - TRBJ1-5 TRBV2 TGTGCCAGCAGTGAATTCGTCCTCGCGGCTCAGCCCCAGCATTTT CASSEFVLAAQPQHF
few TRBD1 TRBJ2-7 TRBV5-3 TGTGCCAGCAGCGCACTCCGGGACAGGGCCTACGAGCAGTACTTC CASSALRDRAYEQYF
- - TRBJ1-2 TRBV27 TGTGCCAGCGGCAAGGGCAACAATGGCTACACCTTC CASGKGNNGYTF
many TRBD2 TRBJ2-4 TRBV5-1 TGCGCCAGCAGCTCCACGACAAGCGGGATAGCCAAAAACATTCAGTACTTC CASSSTTSGIAKNIQYF
many TRBD1 TRBJ2-7 TRBV5-1 TGCGCCAGCAGCCCAGGGACAGGGCCCACTTACGAGCAGTACTTC CASSPGTGPTYEQYF
many - TRBJ1-1 TRBV7-9 TGTGCCAGCAGCTTAGTGAGGGTGTGGGCTGAAGCTTTCTTT CASSLVRVWAEAFF
few - TRBJ1-1 TRBV6-2/TRBV6-3 TGTGCCAGCAGTTACTCGGTAGGGGTAACTGAAGCTTTCTTT CASSYSVGVTEAFF